The sequence of this TCR beta chain was determined in a study of T cell responses to AZD1222 COVID-19 vaccine. Study findings and constraints: Without day 14 samples, only post-peak T cell repertoires were studied. Dominant CD4 TCR responses targeted spike regions 160-218 and 743-854. There were mostly white British donors and more females than males, and clonal diversity was possibly underestimated.

Second-dose groups at about 4 or about 12 weeks were pooled. Germline CDR1 reads MNHEY; CDR2 reads SVGEGT. The CDR3 contains 15 residues. The V end was cut by 5 bases, the J end by 0 bases, with 13 bases between. This clone showed up just a few times. Antigen: not known. Some clones are missing from TCRdb's copy, which holds only in-frame ones; the method was immunoSEQ multiplex PCR. The sample has about 56,000 clones, roughly 80% seen once. The sequencing used peripheral blood, collected 28 days after the second AZD1222 dose. The genes are TRBV6-2 or TRBV6-3 and TRBJ1-1, with TRBD1 as a possible D gene (6 bases). The TCR originated in an adult who received the AZD1222 COVID-19 vaccine. The CDR3 DNA sequence: TGTGCCAGCAGTGTCAACAGGGCAATGAACACTGAAGCTTTCTTT. This encodes CASSVNRAMNTEAFF.